These T cell receptor beta chains were read from a single sample in a study of CD8 T cells in ankylosing spondylitis. TCRdb redid the calling of the 5' RACE reads with MiXCR, one entry per CDR3 protein. There are 250,000 to 350,000 distinct CDR3 sequences in the sample; 8% occur only once, and roughly 15% lies in the top ten. Sequenced sample: blood, either unsorted or a sorted T cell fraction (not recorded which). The receptors here all came from a male donor with ankylosing spondylitis. Both conserved end residues are part of each CDR3. The order of the fields is CDR3 length, clone size, V gene, J gene, D gene, CDR3 DNA, CDR3 protein. A D gene is named only where the DNA matches it firmly. Only part of the rows carry a size: once, few, many, or a class if the clone is expanded.

length: 13; size: -; V: TRBV25-1; J: TRBJ2-1; D: -; DNA: TGTGCCAGCAGCCGCGGACTCTACAATGAGCAGTTCTTC; CDR3: CASSRGLYNEQFF
length: 16; size: many; V: TRBV4-1; J: TRBJ2-5; D: -; DNA: TGCGCCAGCAGCCAAGAAGATCGGCTAGCCGGGGAGACCCAGTACTTC; CDR3: CASSQEDRLAGETQYF
length: 16; size: many; V: TRBV10-3; J: TRBJ2-7; D: TRBD2; DNA: TGTGCCATCAGTGAGCTGCGGGAGTTGGCTCTTGGCGAGCAGTACTTC; CDR3: CAISELRELALGEQYF
length: 15; size: few; V: TRBV5-6; J: TRBJ1-3; D: -; DNA: TGTGCCAGCAGCCCCGGACAGATCTCTGGAAACACCATATATTTT; CDR3: CASSPGQISGNTIYF
length: 13; size: few; V: TRBV29-1; J: TRBJ1-1; D: -; DNA: TGCAGCGTTGAAGGGGGAGGTGGCACTGAAGCTTTCTTT; CDR3: CSVEGGGGTEAFF
length: 15; size: -; V: TRBV6-5; J: TRBJ2-1; D: -; DNA: TGTGCCAGCAGTTACGACAGAGACTCCTACAATGAGCAGTTCTTC; CDR3: CASSYDRDSYNEQFF
length: 15; size: many; V: TRBV6-2/TRBV6-3; J: TRBJ2-1; D: TRBD2; DNA: TGTGCCAGCACACCCGTAGCGGGAGGGGAGGGTGAGCAGTTCTTC; CDR3: CASTPVAGGEGEQFF
length: 12; size: many; V: TRBV29-1; J: TRBJ2-5; D: -; DNA: TGCAGCGTTGAAGATGGGGGAGAGACCCAGTACTTC; CDR3: CSVEDGGETQYF
length: 15; size: many; V: TRBV29-1; J: TRBJ2-3; D: -; DNA: TGCAGCGTTGAAGTAAGCGGTAGGGCGGAATATACGCAGTATTTT; CDR3: CSVEVSGRAEYTQYF
length: 15; size: few; V: TRBV15; J: TRBJ2-3; D: -; DNA: TGTGCCACCAGCATTGACTCGATAAGCACAGATACGCAGTATTTT; CDR3: CATSIDSISTDTQYF
length: 16; size: few; V: TRBV9; J: TRBJ2-4; D: -; DNA: TGTGCCAGCAGCGTAGGGCGACCCCGAGCCAAAAACATTCAGTACTTC; CDR3: CASSVGRPRAKNIQYF
length: 12; size: few; V: TRBV20-1; J: TRBJ2-7; D: -; DNA: TGCAGTGCTAGGCTCCCCACATCCGAGCAGTACTTC; CDR3: CSARLPTSEQYF
length: 14; size: many; V: TRBV2; J: TRBJ1-5; D: TRBD1; DNA: TGTGCCAGCATCCTCGACAGGGGAGGACAGCCCCAGCATTTT; CDR3: CASILDRGGQPQHF
length: 17; size: -; V: TRBV6-5; J: TRBJ2-5; D: TRBD2; DNA: TGTGCCAGCAGTTACTCGTGGAGTAGCGGGGGGCGGGAGACCCAGTACTTC; CDR3: CASSYSWSSGGRETQYF
length: 12; size: -; V: TRBV7-9; J: TRBJ1-2; D: -; DNA: TGTGCCAGCAGTCCGGGGGGGACAACCAACACCTTC; CDR3: CASSPGGTTNTF
length: 13; size: few; V: TRBV19; J: TRBJ2-3; D: -; DNA: TGTGCCAGTAGGGAAACTAGGGGGGATACGCAGTATTTT; CDR3: CASRETRGDTQYF
length: 15; size: -; V: TRBV7-6; J: TRBJ2-1; D: TRBD2; DNA: TGTGCCAGCAGCTTAGTAGCTAGCGGGAGGGGTGAGCAGTTCTTC; CDR3: CASSLVASGRGEQFF
length: 15; size: few; V: TRBV7-6; J: TRBJ2-2; D: TRBD1; DNA: TGTGCCAGCAGCTTCAGGGACAGGGTCACCGGGGAGCTGTTTTTT; CDR3: CASSFRDRVTGELFF
length: 14; size: -; V: TRBV29-1; J: TRBJ2-2; D: -; DNA: TGCAGCGGTTCGGTGTCAGGGAACACCGGGGAGCTGTTTTTT; CDR3: CSGSVSGNTGELFF
length: 15; size: many; V: TRBV7-9; J: TRBJ2-3; D: -; DNA: TGTGCCAGCAGCTTACTAGGGACGTTCATGGATACGCAGTATTTT; CDR3: CASSLLGTFMDTQYF
length: 11; size: many; V: TRBV4-2; J: TRBJ2-1; D: -; DNA: TGTGCCAGCAGCGTCAACAATGAGCAGTTCTTC; CDR3: CASSVNNEQFF
length: 17; size: -; V: TRBV15; J: TRBJ2-1; D: TRBD2; DNA: TGTGCCACCAGCAGAGAGGCTAGCGGGATTTACTACAATGAGCAGTTCTTC; CDR3: CATSREASGIYYNEQFF
length: 13; size: many; V: TRBV20-1; J: TRBJ2-1; D: TRBD2; DNA: TGCAGTGCTCAAGCGGGAGGACACAATGAGCAGTTCTTC; CDR3: CSAQAGGHNEQFF
length: 15; size: many; V: TRBV6-1; J: TRBJ2-2; D: -; DNA: TGTGCCAGCAGGACTCCGGGACTGAACACCGGGGAGCTGTTTTTT; CDR3: CASRTPGLNTGELFF
length: 15; size: few; V: TRBV12-3/TRBV12-4; J: TRBJ2-2; D: -; DNA: TGTGCCAGCAGAATAACTAGTGCAAACACCGGGGAGCTGTTTTTT; CDR3: CASRITSANTGELFF
length: 14; size: few; V: TRBV10-3; J: TRBJ2-7; D: -; DNA: TGTGCCATCGGGGATAGCGGTAGCTCCTACGAGCAGTACTTC; CDR3: CAIGDSGSSYEQYF
length: 12; size: -; V: TRBV15; J: TRBJ2-1; D: -; DNA: TGTGCCACCAGCAGAGATAGGTCTCAAGGGTTCTTC; CDR3: CATSRDRSQGFF
length: 14; size: few; V: TRBV24-1; J: TRBJ2-1; D: -; DNA: TGTGCCACCAGTGAACCTTCACAGGGTTACGAGCAGTTCTTC; CDR3: CATSEPSQGYEQFF
length: 14; size: -; V: TRBV29-1; J: TRBJ2-7; D: -; DNA: TGCAGCGTTGATTCGGGCCCGGGAACCTACGAGCAGTACTTC; CDR3: CSVDSGPGTYEQYF
length: 14; size: few; V: TRBV10-3; J: TRBJ2-5; D: -; DNA: TGTGCCATCAGTGTACATGTGACTCCGGAGACCCAGTACTTC; CDR3: CAISVHVTPETQYF
length: 14; size: few; V: TRBV20-1; J: TRBJ2-1; D: TRBD2; DNA: TGCAGTTTAACTCTAGCGGGAGTTAGGAATGAGCAGTTCTTC; CDR3: CSLTLAGVRNEQFF
length: 14; size: few; V: TRBV19; J: TRBJ2-7; D: TRBD2; DNA: TGTGCCAGTATGGGGACTAGCGGGGGGTACGAGCAGTACTTC; CDR3: CASMGTSGGYEQYF